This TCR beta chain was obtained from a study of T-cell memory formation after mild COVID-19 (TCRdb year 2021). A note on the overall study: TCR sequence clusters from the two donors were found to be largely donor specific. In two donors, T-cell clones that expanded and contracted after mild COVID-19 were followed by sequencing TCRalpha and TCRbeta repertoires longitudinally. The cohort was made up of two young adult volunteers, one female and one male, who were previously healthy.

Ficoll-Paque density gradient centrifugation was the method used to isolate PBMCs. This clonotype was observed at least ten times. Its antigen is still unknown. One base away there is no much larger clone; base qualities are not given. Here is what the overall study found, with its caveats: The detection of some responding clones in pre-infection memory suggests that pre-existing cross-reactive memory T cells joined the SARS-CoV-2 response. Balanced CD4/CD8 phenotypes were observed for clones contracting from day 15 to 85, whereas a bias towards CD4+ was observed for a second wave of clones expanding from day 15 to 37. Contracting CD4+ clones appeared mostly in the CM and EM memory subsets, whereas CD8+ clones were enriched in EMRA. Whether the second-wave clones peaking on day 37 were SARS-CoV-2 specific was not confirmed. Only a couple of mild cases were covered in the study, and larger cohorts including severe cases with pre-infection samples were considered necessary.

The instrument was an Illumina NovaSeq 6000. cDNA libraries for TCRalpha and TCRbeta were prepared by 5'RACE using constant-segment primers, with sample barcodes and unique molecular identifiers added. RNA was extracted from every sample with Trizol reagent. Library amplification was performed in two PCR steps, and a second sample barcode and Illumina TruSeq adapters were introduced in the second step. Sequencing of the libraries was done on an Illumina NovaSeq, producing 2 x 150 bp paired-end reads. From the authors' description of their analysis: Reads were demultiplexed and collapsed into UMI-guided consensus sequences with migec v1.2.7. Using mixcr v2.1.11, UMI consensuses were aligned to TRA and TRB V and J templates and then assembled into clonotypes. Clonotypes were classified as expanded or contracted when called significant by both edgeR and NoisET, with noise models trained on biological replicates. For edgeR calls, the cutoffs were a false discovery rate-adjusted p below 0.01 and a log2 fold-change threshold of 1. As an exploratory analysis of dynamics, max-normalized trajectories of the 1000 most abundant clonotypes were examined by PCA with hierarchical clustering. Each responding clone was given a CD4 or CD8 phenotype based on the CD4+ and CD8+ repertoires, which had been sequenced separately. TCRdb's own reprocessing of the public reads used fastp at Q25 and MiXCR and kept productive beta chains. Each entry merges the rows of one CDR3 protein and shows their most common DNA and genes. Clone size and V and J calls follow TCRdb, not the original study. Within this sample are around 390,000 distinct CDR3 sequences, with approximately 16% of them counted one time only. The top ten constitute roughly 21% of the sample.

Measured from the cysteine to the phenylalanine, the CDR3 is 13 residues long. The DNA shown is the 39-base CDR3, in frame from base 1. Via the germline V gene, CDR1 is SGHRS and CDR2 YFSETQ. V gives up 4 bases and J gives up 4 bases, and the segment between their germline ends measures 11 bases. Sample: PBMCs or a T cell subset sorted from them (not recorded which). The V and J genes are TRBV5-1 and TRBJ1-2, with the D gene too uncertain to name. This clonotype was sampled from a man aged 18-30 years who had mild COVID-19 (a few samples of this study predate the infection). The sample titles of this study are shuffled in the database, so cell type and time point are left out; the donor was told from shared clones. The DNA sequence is TGCGCCAGCAGCGCTGGACCTAGCTATGGCTACACCTTC. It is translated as CASSAGPSYGYTF. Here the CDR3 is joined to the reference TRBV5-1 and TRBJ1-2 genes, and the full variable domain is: KAGVTQTPRYLIKTRGQQVTLSCSPISGHRSVSWYQQTPGQGLQFLFEYFSETQRNKGNFPGRFSGRQFSNSRSEMNVSTLELGDSALYLCASSAGPSYGYTFGSGTRLTVV.